This TCR beta chain was profiled in a study of post-analysis software for immune sequencing data. Study-level background: Relapsing-remitting, secondary progressive and progressive-relapsing multiple sclerosis courses were included.

V shed 5 bases, J shed 2 bases, and the junction held 1 base outside the gene matches. This CDR3 has 14 amino acids. From germline, CDR1 is SNHLY and CDR2 FYNNEI. cDNA libraries of TCR beta carried unique molecular identifiers. It was from approximately 0.91 to 9.4 million T cells that 500,000 or so cDNA molecules came. TCRdb redid the calling of the PCR reads with MiXCR, one entry per CDR3 protein. The sample gives about half a million distinct CDR3 sequences, approximately 31% of which show up once; about 5.6% is in the top ten. Study-wide results and caveats: Samples prepared in the same batch strongly co-clustered by F measure. With TRBV5-6, TRBV5-1 and TRBV20-1 included, about five TRBV segments were more frequent in patients than in controls. Controls showed significantly higher normalized Chao1 diversity than did multiple sclerosis patients.

This clonotype was picked up a small number of times. Its antigen is currently unknown. The chain joins TRBV2 to TRBJ2-7; 12 bases are shared with TRBD2. Input material: blood. The source is a girl between 2 and 17 years old with multiple sclerosis. The CDR3 here is CASSWTSGTYEQYF. CDR3 nucleotides: TGTGCCAGCAGTTGGACTAGCGGGACCTACGAGCAGTACTTC.